The entry that follows covers one T cell receptor beta chain sequence. Its antigen has not been determined. No much larger clone exists at a distance of one base, and base qualities are not known. The CDR3 regions of human TCRbeta chains were analyzed by immunosequencing. Processing in the source paper ran as follows. TCRs in the repertoires were matched against a reference library of SARS-CoV-2-specific TCRs that had been generated with the MIRA antigen-specificity platform. Breadth meant the fraction of unique TCRs that were SARS-CoV-2-associated, whereas depth meant the fraction of total T cells that were SARS-CoV-2-associated. Using the MIRA data, each spike-specific TCR was assigned both to the spike region to which the TCR was reactive and to a CD4 or CD8 class. Log10-transformed breadth and depth values were compared by one-way ANOVA with Sidak's multiple comparisons tests. Held by TCRdb, this immuneACCESS table contains in-frame sequences only and omits some clones. Under half of the omission traces to an unresolved V gene where checked; the cause of the rest is unknown. Clonal size and the V and J genes are those of that table, whereas D and trimming came from the DNA. This sample has some 96,000 clones in its table, and 88% of those were observed once. The top ten constitute about 1.8% of the sample.

This record comes from a study of T cell responses to AZD1222 COVID-19 vaccine (dated by TCRdb to 2020 to 2023). The study in broad terms: Because spike-specific TCR depth and breadth did not differ between the two schedules, AZD1222 recipients who got a second dose at roughly 4 weeks were pooled with those who got a second dose at roughly 12 weeks. A total of under 250 trial participants underwent TCR sequencing, of whom about 200 had received two doses of AZD1222 and around 25 had received two doses of the MenACWY control vaccine. Trial participants were enrolled by age into 18-55, 56-69 and 70-plus year subgroups, with around 150, 28 and 57 TCR-sequenced participants respectively. The investigation overall reported the following: Because no samples from the day 14 peak response were available, repertoires could be characterized only after the peak T cell response. Vaccine-associated CD4 TCRs spanned the whole spike protein, with dominant responses in regions 160-218 and 743-854. Most participants were white British and females outnumbered males, and the authors suggested that clonal diversity may have been underestimated. A significant rise in spike-specific TCR breadth and depth was observed after two AZD1222 doses relative to day 0 and relative to MenACWY recipients. Reportedly, almost half of the unique spike-specific TCRs recognized epitopes lying outside the regions that are mutated in the B.1.351 and B.1.1.7 variants. In the small 56-69-year group, the increase in depth fell short of significance, most likely because of low power. Conclusions about previously exposed vaccinees are limited, since just 5 to 7 AZD1222 recipients were seropositive for SARS-CoV-2 at baseline.

According to the study, the label for this sample's time point signals: baseline before first vaccination. Samples from vaccinated people were obtained from the UK trials COV001 and COV002, which included a single-blind randomized controlled phase 2/3 trial of AZD1222 (ChAdOx1 nCoV-19) in healthy adults. For TCRbeta chain sequencing, PBMC samples from trial participants were taken at day 0 and at day 28 after the second dose. The CDR3 runs 16 amino acids, cysteine and phenylalanine included. Here the CDR3 DNA is all that survives: 48 bases in frame from base 1. The germline V gene specifies LGHNT as CDR1 and FRNRAP as CDR2. V ends up 6 bases short and J 7 bases short, with an unmatched junction base count of 15.

The rearranged chain carries TRBV12-5 and TRBJ2-1; 7 central nucleotides agree with TRBD2. This receptor was obtained from an adult in good health. Sequencing used peripheral blood, obtained on day 0 of AZD1222 vaccination. The CDR3 protein: CASGPRGGRGRNEQFF. The nucleotide sequence is given as TGTGCTAGTGGCCCCCGGGGAGGGAGAGGCAGAAATGAGCAGTTCTTC.